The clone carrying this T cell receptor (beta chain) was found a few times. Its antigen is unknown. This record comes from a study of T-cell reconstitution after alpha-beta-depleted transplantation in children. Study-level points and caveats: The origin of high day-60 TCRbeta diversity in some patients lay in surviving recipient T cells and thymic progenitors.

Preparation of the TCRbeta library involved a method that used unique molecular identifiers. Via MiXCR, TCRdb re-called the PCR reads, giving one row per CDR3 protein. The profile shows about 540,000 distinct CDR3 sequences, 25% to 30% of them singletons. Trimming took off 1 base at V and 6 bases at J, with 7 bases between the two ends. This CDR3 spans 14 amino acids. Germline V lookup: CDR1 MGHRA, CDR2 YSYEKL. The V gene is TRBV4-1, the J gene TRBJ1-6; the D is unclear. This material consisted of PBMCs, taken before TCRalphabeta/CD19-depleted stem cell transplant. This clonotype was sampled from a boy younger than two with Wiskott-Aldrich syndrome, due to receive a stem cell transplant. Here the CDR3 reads CASSQAPANSPLHF. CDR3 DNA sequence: TGCGCCAGCAGCCAAGCTCCAGCTAATTCACCCCTCCACTTT.